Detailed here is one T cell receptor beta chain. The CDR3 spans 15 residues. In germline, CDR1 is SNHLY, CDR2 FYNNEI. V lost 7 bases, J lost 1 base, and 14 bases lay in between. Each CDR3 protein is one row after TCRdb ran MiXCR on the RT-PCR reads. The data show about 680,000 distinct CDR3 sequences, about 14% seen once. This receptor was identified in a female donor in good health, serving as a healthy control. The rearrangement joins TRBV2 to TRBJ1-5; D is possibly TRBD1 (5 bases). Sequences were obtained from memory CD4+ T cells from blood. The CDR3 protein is CASKTGTGSNQPQHF. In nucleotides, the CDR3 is TGTGCCAGCAAGACCGGGACGGGCAGCAATCAGCCCCAGCATTTT.